Presented here are 25 T cell receptor beta chains from one specimen sequenced in a study of T cell repertoires in cytomegalovirus infection. TCRdb re-called the reads with MiXCR, one entry per CDR3 protein. The sample includes hundreds of thousands of distinct CDR3 sequences, around 30% of them seen just once. Their antigens are not known. Material: cultured CD8+ T cells from PBMCs, obtained from culture after CMV antigen stimulation. These receptors originate from a human donor in good health (CMV status not recorded). Some clones in this sample may be carry-over from other donors' samples.

This clonotype was counted many times. The chain is built from TRBV7-2 and TRBJ2-1; 16 nucleotides align to TRBD2. The CDR3 spans 16 residues. Trimming took 5 bases from V and 9 from J; bases not matched to a gene: 7. Germline loops: CDR1 SGHTA, CDR2 FQGNSA. In nucleotides, the CDR3 is TGTGCCAGCAGCCTTGGGACTAGCGGGGGGGCAAGTGAGCAGTTCTTC. This encodes CASSLGTSGGASEQFF.

The chain links TRBV6-2 or TRBV6-3 to TRBJ2-5, with D maybe TRBD1 (6 bases). Germline CDR1 reads MNHEY; CDR2 reads SVGEGT. The CDR3 covers 14 residues. Trimming removed 2 bases at V and 5 bases at J, with 12 bases between. This chain's CDR3 is CASSYRDTEETQYF. In DNA form, the CDR3 reads TGTGCCAGCAGTTACCGGGACACTGAGGAGACCCAGTACTTC.

The rearrangement uses TRBV11-2 and TRBJ2-1; TRBD2 aligns across 8 bases. The germline V gene has CDR1 SGHAT and CDR2 FQNNGV. V trimming: 4 bases; J trimming: 6 bases; junction bases outside the gene matches: 5. CDR3 size: 14 residues. CDR3 in amino acids: CASSSGGGANEQFF. The CDR3 DNA follows: TGTGCCAGCAGCTCGGGGGGGGGGGCCAATGAGCAGTTCTTC.

The chain uses TRBV18 and TRBJ1-6, with a possible D match to TRBD1 (5 bases). Between the trimmed V and J ends, which lost 3 bases and 2 bases, there was a span of 11 bases. This CDR3 has 16 residues. Germline V lookup: CDR1 KGHSH, CDR2 LQKENI. The CDR3 nucleotides read TGTGCCAGCTCACCTAAAGGGACTACCTATAATTCACCCCTCCACTTT. Translation: CASSPKGTTYNSPLHF. Drawing the rest from reference TRBV18 and TRBJ1-6, the complete variable domain is NAGVMQNPRHLVRRRGQEARLRCSPMKGHSHVYWYRQLPEEGLKFMVYLQKENIIDESGMPKERFSAEFPKEGPSILRIQQVVRGDSAAYFCASSPKGTTYNSPLHFGNGTRLTVT.

The J gene is TRBJ2-7, the V gene TRBV12-3 or TRBV12-4; tentatively, D is TRBD1 (6 bases). Trimming left V 3 bases short and J 3 bases short, with 9 bases between. This CDR3 is 13 amino acids long. CDR3 sequence: CASSLDRHYEQYV. CDR3 coding DNA: TGTGCCAGCAGTTTGGACAGACACTACGAGCAGTACGTC.

J is TRBJ1-2 and V is TRBV9; 7 bases map to TRBD1. The CDR3 loop spans 16 amino acids. Trimming took 0 bases from V and 4 from J; bases not matched to a gene: 9. CDR1 and CDR2 from the germline V gene are SGDLS and YYNGEE. The CDR3 sequence is CASSVGGPEGAYGYTF. In DNA form, the CDR3 reads TGTGCCAGCAGCGTAGGCGGGCCGGAGGGGGCCTATGGCTACACCTTC.

The chain has TRBV5-4 and TRBJ1-2, with D unclear. The CDR3 spans 14 residues. Trimming shortened V by 4 bases and J by 3 bases, and 13 bases separated the two germline ends. The germline gives CDR1 SGHNT, CDR2 YYREEE (reference sequence). CDR3: CASSISTGDYGYTF. The CDR3 coding sequence is TGTGCCAGCAGCATTTCAACCGGGGACTATGGCTACACCTTC.

The J gene is TRBJ2-7, the V gene TRBV25-1; tentative D call: TRBD2 (6 bases). With 5 bases removed from V and 0 bases from J, the gap between germline ends came to 11 bases. The CDR3 is 14 residues long. Germline CDR1 is MGHDK and CDR2 is SYGVNS. The CDR3 loop reads CASSTWGVSYEQYF. In DNA, the CDR3 is TGTGCCAGCAGTACGTGGGGGGTCTCCTACGAGCAGTACTTC.

CDR3 DNA sequence: TGTGCCAGCAGCGTAGAACCGGGGAACACTGAAGCTTTCTTT. Protein: CASSVEPGNTEAFF. The chain carries TRBV9 and TRBJ1-1; D ambiguous. V lost 0 bases and J 1 base, leaving 7 bases between the germline ends. The germline gives CDR1 SGDLS, CDR2 YYNGEE. The CDR3 covers 14 residues.

The chain links TRBV4-2 to TRBJ2-1, with D unclear. Germline CDR1 is LGHNA and CDR2 is YNFKEQ. The CDR3 is 18 amino acids. The germline V and J ends were trimmed by 1 base and 5 bases, with 21 bases remaining between them. CDR3 in DNA: TGTGCCAGCAGCCAAGTGTCCCCCACAACAGTTGGGAACAATGAGCAGTTCTTC. Translated, it gives CASSQVSPTTVGNNEQFF.

This clonotype has at least ten counts. The chain recombines TRBV7-8 with TRBJ2-2, with D hard to call. CDR3 length: 13 amino acids. V was trimmed by 7 bases and J by 6 bases, leaving 12 bases between them. Germline values: CDR1 SGHVS, CDR2 FQNEAQ. Written as DNA, the CDR3 is TGTGCCAGCACCCTCCGGCGGTCCGGGGAGCTGTTTTTT. Encoded protein: CASTLRRSGELFF.

This clonotype has just one count. This chain uses TRBV15 with TRBJ1-2; 7 nucleotides match TRBD1. This CDR3 spans 13 amino acids. Per germline, CDR1 LNHNV and CDR2 YYDKDF (reference sequence). Unmatched junction bases numbered 5, after V lost 6 bases and J lost 4 bases. The CDR3 nucleotides read TGTGCCACCAGAGGAGGGGGCGGCTATGGCTACACCTTC. Translation: CATRGGGGYGYTF. Filled out from reference TRBV15 and TRBJ1-2, the complete variable domain reads DAMVIQNPRYQVTQFGKPVTLSCSQTLNHNVMYWYQQKSSQAPKLLFHYYDKDFNNEADTPDNFQSRRPNTSFCFLDIRSPGLGDTAMYLCATRGGGGYGYTFGSGTRLTVV.

J is TRBJ2-3 and V is TRBV11-2; D remains ambiguous. The CDR3 has 14 residues. Trimming shortened V by 5 bases and J by 4 bases, and 13 bases separated the two germline ends. Germline V CDR1 and CDR2: SGHAT, FQNNGV. CDR3 DNA: TGTGCCAGCAGCAACCTAGGCGTAGCAGATACGCAGTATTTT. As protein: CASSNLGVADTQYF.

This clonotype was counted only a few times. The chain uses TRBV19 and TRBJ2-1, with D possibly matching TRBD1 (6 bases). The CDR3 has 16 amino acids. The V end was cut by 5 bases, the J end by 5 bases, with 19 bases between. The germline gives CDR1 LNHDA, CDR2 SQIVND (reference sequence). The CDR3: CASSPNRVTTDNEQFF. CDR3 nucleotide sequence: TGTGCCAGTAGTCCAAACAGGGTAACTACGGACAATGAGCAGTTCTTC.

This chain uses TRBV10-3 with TRBJ1-4; the match to TRBD1 covers 12 bases. The CDR3 has 13 amino acids. The germline CDR1 and CDR2 sequences are ENHRY and SYGVKD. V dropped 11 bases and J dropped 6; count of bases not matched to a gene: 4. The CDR3 loop is CAAGTGGYEKLFF. CDR3 coding DNA: TGTGCCGCCGGGACAGGGGGCTATGAAAAACTGTTTTTT.

Comment on this clonotype: An end of the junction differs from the germline gene, which may be a read error. V is TRBV7-2 and J is TRBJ2-1; 8 nucleotides agree with TRBD1. The CDR3 sequence is 14 residues long. From germline, CDR1 is SGHTA and CDR2 FQGNSA. Written as DNA, the CDR3 is TGTGTCAGCAGCACGAGTCAGGGGGCCGATGAGCAGTTCTTC. Its translation: CVSSTSQGADEQFF. The variable domain in full, with the rest retrieved from reference TRBV7-2 and TRBJ2-1, is GAGVSQSPSNKVTEKGKDVELRCDPISGHTALYWYRQSLGQGLEFLIYFQGNSAPDKSGLPSDRFSAERTGGSVSTLTIQRTQQEDSAVYLCVSSTSQGADEQFFGPGTRLTVL.

This clonotype showed up just a few times. The chain is built from TRBV5-5 and TRBJ1-4; TRBD1 agrees at 9 bases. Germline values: CDR1 SGHKS, CDR2 YYEKEE (reference sequence). The CDR3 is 20 residues long. Germline trimming cut 6 bases from V and 6 bases from J; bases unmatched to any gene: 24. DNA of the CDR3: TGTGCCAGCATCCCAATACCTCCCCGGACAGGGGCCCCCAGGGATGAAAAACTGTTTTTT. This translates into CASIPIPPRTGAPRDEKLFF.

This clonotype has at least ten counts. This chain joins TRBV7-2 and TRBJ2-1; D is unclear. This CDR3 is built from 18 residues. Germline assignment: CDR1 SGHTA and CDR2 FQGNSA. The V and J ends lost 2 bases and 0 bases respectively, with 17 bases between them. As DNA, the CDR3 is TGTGCCAGCAGCTTAACTTGGGGTATGTTTAGCTCCTACAATGAGCAGTTCTTC. Amino acid sequence: CASSLTWGMFSSYNEQFF.

V usage is TRBV2 and J usage is TRBJ2-7; the D gene is possibly TRBD1 (5 bases). V was trimmed by 6 bases and J by 7 bases, leaving 19 bases between them. Germline V gene sequence: CDR1 SNHLY, CDR2 FYNNEI. The CDR3 consists of 14 residues. The CDR3 nucleotides are TGTGCCAGCAGACGAACCTCAGGGAAGTGGGAGCAGTACGTC. This translates into CASRRTSGKWEQYV.

The chain couples TRBV12-5 to TRBJ2-7; D gene unclear. The germline V gene has CDR1 LGHNT and CDR2 FRNRAP. V was pared by 6 bases and J by 3 bases, with 9 bases between. CDR3 size: 12 residues. This chain's CDR3 is CASGWANYEQYF. CDR3 DNA: TGTGCTAGTGGCTGGGCTAACTACGAGCAGTACTTC.

The J gene is TRBJ2-5, the V gene TRBV12-3 or TRBV12-4; 10 bases are a match to TRBD2. The trim removed 4 bases at V and 4 bases at J, leaving 12 bases unmatched. This CDR3 has 17 amino acids. The CDR3 is CASSSSNSGGFPETQYF. The CDR3 coding sequence is TGTGCCAGCAGTTCCAGTAATAGCGGGGGGTTTCCAGAGACCCAGTACTTC.

The V and J genes are TRBV20-1 and TRBJ2-7, with 8 bases identical to TRBD2. The trim removed 6 bases at V and 1 base at J, leaving 5 bases unmatched. Per germline, CDR1 DFQATT and CDR2 SNEGSKA (reference sequence). This CDR3 spans 13 amino acids. For the CDR3, the DNA is TGCAGTGCCAGATCTAGCGGGTCCTACGAGCAGTACGTC. Protein product: CSARSSGSYEQYV.

This clonotype has only a few counts. The CDR3 sequence is CAISESPPGASEQYF. CDR3 nucleotides: TGTGCCATCAGTGAGTCCCCGCCGGGGGCGAGCGAGCAGTACTTC. The gene calls are TRBV10-3 and TRBJ2-7; D tentatively fits TRBD1 or TRBD2 (6 bases each). The CDR3 runs 15 residues. CDR1 and CDR2 (germline): ENHRY, SYGVKD. The V gene lost 0 bases and the J gene lost 6 bases, with 15 bases spanning the gap.

This clonotype has only a few counts. The rearrangement uses TRBV4-1 and TRBJ2-1; 9 bases agree with TRBD1. Germline V gene lookup returns CDR1 MGHRA and CDR2 YSYEKL. With 0 bases clipped from V and 6 bases from J, the junction kept 9 bases outside the gene matches. The CDR3 loop spans 17 amino acids. CDR3 in DNA: TGCGCCAGCAGCCAAGATCCCGGACAGGGGTTTGGCAATGAGCAGTTCTTC. Translation gives CASSQDPGQGFGNEQFF.

The genes are TRBV19 and TRBJ1-5; D remains unclear. The CDR3 has 15 residues. Trimming took off 4 bases at V and 5 bases at J, with 15 bases between the two ends. CDR1 and CDR2 from the germline V gene are LNHDA and SQIVND (reference sequence). CDR3 protein: CASSTATDIYQPQHF. The CDR3 DNA follows: TGTGCCAGTAGTACCGCCACAGACATTTATCAGCCCCAGCATTTT.